The 28 T cell receptor beta chains below come from one sample, sequenced in a study of blood T cells in healthy people across ages. Through a sample-barcoded 5' primer and a J-beta primer mix, a second PCR was run for 7 to 11 cycles. TCRdb re-called the 5' RACE reads through MiXCR, storing one row per CDR3 protein. Among some 760,000 distinct CDR3 sequences listed, 25% were seen once. Separately, the same data were catalogued under a study of T cells of mothers and their children.

Sequencing was performed on blood. The receptors originated from a boy between 10 and 17 years old in good health.

In its sample, this clonotype was seen a few times. V usage is TRBV7-6 and J usage is TRBJ1-1, with a weak D call TRBD1 (5 bases). CDR1 is SGHVS, CDR2 FNYEAQ, per germline. The CDR3 has 13 residues. Trimming left V 5 bases short and J 11 bases short, with 18 bases between. CDR3 in amino acids: CASSRSPAGEAFF. Here the CDR3 DNA reads TGTGCCAGCAGCCGATCCCCCGCGGGGGAGGCTTTCTTT. Complete variable domain (other parts from reference TRBV7-6 and TRBJ1-1): GAGVSQSPRYKVTKRGQDVALRCDPISGHVSLYWYRQALGQGPEFLTYFNYEAQQDKSGLPNDRFSAERPEGSISTLTIQRTEQRDSAMYRCASSRSPAGEAFFGQGTRLTVV.

This clonotype has just a few counts. The chain recombines TRBV10-3 with TRBJ2-1; TRBD2 agrees at 14 bases. The trim removed 10 bases at V and 8 bases at J, leaving 10 bases unmatched. The CDR3 extends over 15 amino acids. The V gene's germline CDR1 is ENHRY and CDR2 SYGVKD. The CDR3 coding sequence is TGTGCCACCCAAGGACTAGCGGGAGGTGTCGATGAGCAGTTCTTC. It specifies CATQGLAGGVDEQFF.

The chain has TRBV5-1 and TRBJ2-7; D is possibly TRBD1 or TRBD2 (5 bases each). Trimming pared 1 base from V and 5 bases from J, leaving 16 bases between. This CDR3 region has 15 residues. Germline loops: CDR1 SGHRS, CDR2 YFSETQ. CDR3 region: CASSLWDLSTDEQYF. CDR3 in DNA: TGCGCCAGCAGCTTGTGGGACCTCTCAACGGACGAGCAGTACTTC.

The sample holds a few counts of this clonotype. The chain combines TRBV7-8 with TRBJ2-5; D gene unclear. Trimming shortened V by 1 base and J by 5 bases, and 11 bases separated the two germline ends. The CDR3 spans 14 residues. CDR1 SGHVS and CDR2 FQNEAQ come from the germline V gene. As DNA, the CDR3 is TGTGCCAGCAGCTTAGTGGTAGCTCGGGAGACCCAGTACTTC. As protein: CASSLVVARETQYF.

V gene TRBV3-1 combines with J gene TRBJ1-2; D unresolved. V was clipped by 4 bases and J by 6 bases, with 6 bases between them. The CDR3 consists of 11 residues. Germline V CDR1 and CDR2: LGHDT, YNNKEL (reference sequence). The CDR3 DNA is TGTGCCAGCAGCCCCGGACATGGCTACACCTTC. Protein: CASSPGHGYTF.

This clonotype was detected a few times. The rearrangement joins TRBV5-6 to TRBJ2-5; D is unclear. TRBJ2-7 matches the DNA end more closely, so the J call is doubtful. Germline assignment: CDR1 SGHDT and CDR2 YYEEEE. The CDR3 covers 14 residues. CDR3 sequence reads: CASRRTWSSYEQYF. In nucleotides, the CDR3 is TGTGCCAGCAGGCGAACTTGGAGCTCCTACGAGCAGTACTTC.

This clonotype occurred a few times. The rearrangement uses TRBV6-6 and TRBJ2-1, with TRBD1 matching over 7 bases. Germline V gene lookup returns CDR1 MNHNY and CDR2 SVGAGI (reference sequence). This CDR3 has 14 amino acids. V lost 4 bases and J lost 13; bases outside the gene matches: 13. The CDR3 loop reads CASSSPGTAQRQFF. For the CDR3, the DNA is TGTGCCAGCAGTTCCCCCGGGACAGCCCAACGCCAGTTCTTC.

V is TRBV29-1 and J is TRBJ2-2; 7 bases fit TRBD1. Germline V lookup: CDR1 SQVTM, CDR2 ANQGSEA. Trimming at V came to 7 bases and at J to 0 bases, leaving 5 bases not matched to a gene. This CDR3 comprises 14 residues. CDR3 DNA sequence: TGCAGCGCGAACAGGGGCCCGAACACCGGGGAGCTGTTTTTT. Translating gives CSANRGPNTGELFF.

In nucleotides, the CDR3 is TGTGCCAGCAGCCTCCTAGGGACTAGCGGGGAACAAGAGACCCAGTACTTC. Translated: CASSLLGTSGEQETQYF. This chain connects TRBV4-2 to TRBJ2-5, with 13 bases that match TRBD2. CDR1 is LGHNA, CDR2 YNFKEQ, per germline. The CDR3 sequence is 17 residues long. V lost 4 bases and J lost 2; bases outside the gene matches: 7.

In its sample, this clonotype was seen many times. The chain carries TRBV15 and TRBJ2-5; 7 bases are a match to TRBD2. The V gene's germline CDR1 is LNHNV and CDR2 YYDKDF (reference sequence). Trimming removed 3 bases from V and 3 bases from J; junction bases left unmatched: 13. The CDR3 covers 17 residues. CDR3 nucleotide sequence: TGTGCCACCAGCAGTTCCCCCGCCCGGGAGGAGGAAGAGACCCAGTACTTC. Its translation is CATSSSPAREEEETQYF.

The CDR3 loop reads CASSPIAGGTEAFF. The CDR3 nucleotides read TGCGCCAGCAGCCCAATCGCAGGGGGCACTGAAGCTTTCTTT. This chain joins TRBV5-1 and TRBJ1-1, with 7 nucleotides matching TRBD1. J was trimmed by 4 bases and V by 4 bases; bases with no gene match: 7. The germline V gene has CDR1 SGHRS and CDR2 YFSETQ. This CDR3 spans 14 amino acids.

Only a few counts were recorded for this clonotype. J is TRBJ2-7 and V is TRBV20-1; 8 nucleotides match TRBD1. The CDR3 runs to 14 residues. The V gene end was trimmed by 0 bases and the J gene end by 2 bases; junction bases not matched to a gene: 3. Germline-derived CDR1 and CDR2 are DFQATT and SNEGSKA (reference sequence). This CDR3 is CSARDRGQPYEQYF. The CDR3 region has the DNA TGCAGTGCTAGAGACAGGGGGCAACCCTACGAGCAGTACTTC.

V and J are TRBV6-5 and TRBJ2-4; 8 nucleotides align to TRBD1. Germline values: CDR1 MNHEY, CDR2 SVGAGI. V lost 6 bases and J lost 6; bases outside the gene matches: 7. The CDR3 is 14 residues long. CDR3 DNA sequence: TGTGCCAGCAGCCCTCCGGGACAGGCAAACATTCAGTACTTC. Protein product: CASSPPGQANIQYF.

The chain uses TRBV5-5 and TRBJ2-7; 9 positions agree with TRBD1. CDR1 SGHKS and CDR2 YYEKEE come from the germline V gene (reference sequence). The CDR3 length is 19 residues. V lost 0 bases, J lost 1 base, and 14 bases stayed unmatched. The CDR3: CASSLGGTGPRRSSYEQYF. The CDR3, as DNA: TGTGCCAGCAGCTTGGGTGGGACAGGGCCTCGTCGATCGTCCTACGAGCAGTACTTC.

The genes are TRBV29-1 and TRBJ2-3; a possible D gene is TRBD2 (6 bases). V gave up 1 base and J gave up 9 bases, with 17 bases separating them. Germline V gene data show CDR1 as SQVTM and CDR2 as ANQGSEA. The CDR3 extends over 14 amino acids. The CDR3 sequence is CSVEGGTGPATQYF. CDR3 nucleotide sequence: TGCAGCGTTGAAGGTGGGACTGGACCGGCGACGCAGTATTTT.

A few counts support this clonotype. The V gene is TRBV27, the J gene TRBJ2-7; TRBD1 might be the D (5 bases). CDR3 length equals 13 residues. Germline lookup yields CDR1 MNHEY and CDR2 SMNVEV (reference sequence). V lost 4 bases, J lost 3 bases, and 10 bases lay in between. In DNA form, the CDR3 reads TGTGCCAGCAGTTGGGGCCAGGGCTACGAGCAGTACTTC. It is translated as CASSWGQGYEQYF.

The chain employs TRBV20-1 and TRBJ2-5; a weak D match, TRBD2 (6 bases). Trimming removed 5 bases at V and 1 base at J, with 11 bases between. The CDR3 spans 13 residues. Germline V CDR1 and CDR2: DFQATT, SNEGSKA (reference sequence). For the CDR3, the DNA is TGCAGTGCTCCGTGGACTACCCAAGAGACCCAGTACTTC. Translating it yields CSAPWTTQETQYF.

In regard to this clonotype: The germline gene is not matched at one end of the junction; a read error may be the cause. This chain connects TRBV7-3 to TRBJ1-4; 9 bases match TRBD1. The CDR3 totals 17 residues. Per germline, CDR1 SGHTA and CDR2 FQGTGA. For the CDR3, the DNA is TGTGCCGGCAGCTTACGGGGACCGGGACAGGGATTAGAAAAACTGTTTTTT. Translated: CAGSLRGPGQGLEKLFF.

The V gene is TRBV28, the J gene TRBJ2-1; the D gene could be TRBD1 or TRBD2 (5 bases each). The assigned J gene may be wrong: the sequence end matches TRBJ2-7 better. Germline CDR1 and CDR2: MDHEN and SYDVKM. CDR3 length: 12 amino acids. The CDR3 DNA reads as TGTGCCAGGAGGGCAAGTAGGGGCGAGCAGTACTTC. Residues: CARRASRGEQYF.

In this sample, this clonotype turned up many times. The chain uses TRBV14 and TRBJ1-6; 9 bases agree with TRBD1. This CDR3 has 13 residues. The germline V gene encodes CDR1 SGHDN and CDR2 FVKESK. The V gene end was trimmed by 5 bases and the J gene end by 10 bases; junction bases not matched to a gene: 3. CDR3 nucleotide sequence: TGTGCCAGCAGCAGTACAGGGGGCTCACCCCTCCACTTT. It is translated as CASSSTGGSPLHF.

This clonotype appeared a few times. This rearrangement joins TRBV5-6 to TRBJ1-3; D not certain. Per germline, CDR1 SGHDT and CDR2 YYEEEE. V was pared by 0 bases and J by 7 bases, with 14 bases between. The CDR3 contains 15 residues. The CDR3 sequence is CASSLEGYVWNTIYF. Here the CDR3 DNA reads TGTGCCAGCAGCTTGGAGGGTTATGTGTGGAACACCATATATTTT.

The chain employs TRBV6-6 and TRBJ2-7; a possible D gene is TRBD1 (6 bases). The CDR3 has 13 amino acids. Germline V gene sequence: CDR1 MNHNY, CDR2 SVGAGI (reference sequence). V gave up 3 bases and J gave up 3 bases, with 9 bases separating them. The CDR3 coding sequence is TGTGCCAGCAGTTATGAGGGGGTCTACGAGCAGTACTTC. Protein sequence: CASSYEGVYEQYF.

Comment on this clonotype: A read error may account for a junction end that differs from germline. This chain connects TRBV18 to TRBJ1-1; possibly TRBD1 for D (6 bases). This CDR3 is built from 16 residues. The germline CDR1 and CDR2 sequences are KGHSH and LQKENI. In nucleotides, the CDR3 is TGTGCCAGCTCACCACAAGGGGGGTCGGGGAACACTGAAGCCTTCTTT. It translates to CASSPQGGSGNTEAFF.

The V call is TRBV4-3, the J call TRBJ1-4; the D gene is possibly TRBD1 (5 bases). Germline V gives CDR1 LGHNA, CDR2 YSLEER. The V end lost 0 bases, the J end lost 8 bases, and 13 bases lay between the germline ends. The CDR3 loop spans 15 amino acids. The CDR3 region is CASSQDSRVNEKLFF. CDR3 nucleotide sequence: TGCGCCAGCAGCCAAGATTCCAGGGTTAACGAAAAACTGTTTTTT.

The chain combines TRBV20-1 with TRBJ2-5; no clear D. This CDR3 comprises 12 residues. V was shortened by 1 base and J by 5 bases, with 8 bases between the two germline ends. Germline-derived CDR1 and CDR2 are DFQATT and SNEGSKA (reference sequence). CDR3 in amino acids: CSARAVGETQYF. CDR3 bases: TGCAGTGCTAGAGCCGTGGGGGAGACCCAGTACTTC.

In its sample, this clonotype was seen a few times. V usage is TRBV7-3 and J usage is TRBJ2-2, with D tentatively TRBD1 (5 bases). The CDR3 covers 15 residues. V lost 6 bases and J 6 bases, leaving 17 bases between the germline ends. Germline CDR1 SGHTA, CDR2 FQGTGA. The CDR3 region is CASRPDRYSPGELFF. CDR3 bases: TGTGCCAGCAGGCCCGACAGATACAGCCCCGGGGAGCTGTTTTTT.

Turning to this clonotype: It is likely a read error, because the conserved phenylalanine at the end of the CDR3 is missing. The DNA is left out, because the CDR3 cannot be placed on it with certainty; the CDR3 is given as TCRdb lists it. The chain is built from TRBV18 and TRBJ2-3; the D call in the table, TRBD2, was not verified against the DNA. Germline V CDR1 and CDR2: KGHSH, LQKENI. 13 amino acids form the CDR3, both terminal residues included. The CDR3: CAGSPPSGVTRLV.

The DNA of the CDR3 is TGCAGCGTCCCCCGGCAGTTCGGGAATGAGCAGTTCTTC. It yields the protein CSVPRQFGNEQFF. The chain couples TRBV29-1 to TRBJ2-1; the D is unclear. With 6 bases removed from V and 7 bases from J, the gap between germline ends came to 16 bases. CDR3 length equals 13 residues. Germline loops: CDR1 SQVTM, CDR2 ANQGSEA.